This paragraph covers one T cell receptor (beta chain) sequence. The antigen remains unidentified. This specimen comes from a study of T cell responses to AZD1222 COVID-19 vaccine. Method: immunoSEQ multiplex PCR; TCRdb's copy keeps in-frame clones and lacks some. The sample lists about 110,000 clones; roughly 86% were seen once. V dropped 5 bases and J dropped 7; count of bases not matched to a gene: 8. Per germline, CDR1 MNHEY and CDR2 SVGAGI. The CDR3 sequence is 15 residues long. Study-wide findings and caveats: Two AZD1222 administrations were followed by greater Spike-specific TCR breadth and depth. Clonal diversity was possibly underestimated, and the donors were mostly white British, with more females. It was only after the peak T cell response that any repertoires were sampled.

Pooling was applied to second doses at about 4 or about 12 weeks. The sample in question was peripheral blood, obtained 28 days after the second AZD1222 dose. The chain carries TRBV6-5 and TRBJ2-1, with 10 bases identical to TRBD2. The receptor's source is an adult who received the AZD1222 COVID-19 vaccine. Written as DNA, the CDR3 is TGTGCCAGCAGTCGAGCGGGGGGGCCGTATAATGAGCAGTTCTTC. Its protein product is CASSRAGGPYNEQFF.